This T cell receptor beta chain stems from a study of blood T cell repertoires in COVID-19. About the research overall: T cells, B-cell-depleted T cells, or PBMCs provided the cDNA or gDNA that served as material.

Some clones are missing from TCRdb's copy, which holds only in-frame ones; the method was immunoSEQ multiplex PCR. The sample lists about 170,000 clones, about four fifths seen once, with around 3.6% in the top ten. Donors were grouped by their self-reported clinical history. CDR3 length: 15 residues. With 7 bases clipped from V and 0 bases from J, the junction kept 9 bases outside the gene matches. The germline CDR1 and CDR2 sequences are SGHNT and YYREEE (reference sequence). The receptor was isolated from a woman in her forties or fifties in a cohort exposed to, infected with or recovered from COVID-19 (not recorded which). Material for sequencing was PBMCs or T cells enriched from blood (not recorded which). The J gene is TRBJ1-1, the V gene TRBV5-4, with 7 bases fitting TRBD1. Here the CDR3 DNA reads TGTGCCAGCTCTCGTCCAGGGGGTTTGAACACTGAAGCTTTCTTT. It codes for CASSRPGGLNTEAFF.